The 19 T cell receptor beta chains given below trace back to one sample, sequenced in a study of blood T cell repertoires in COVID-19. Data came from immunoSEQ multiplex PCR; TCRdb stores just in-frame clones and leaves some out. The profile covers fewer than 450,000 clones, with about nine tenths appearing a single time and about 7% taken by the ten largest. The specimen was peripheral blood. The receptors originated from a woman in her sixties or seventies with COVID-19, enrolled during active disease.

The chain combines TRBV18 with TRBJ2-7; D call uncertain. V lost 2 bases, J lost 1 base, and 12 bases lay in between. This CDR3 region has 15 residues. Germline assignment: CDR1 KGHSH and CDR2 LQKENI. The CDR3 here is CASSPSSPASYEQYF. CDR3 in DNA: TGTGCCAGCTCACCATCTTCGCCAGCGTCCTACGAGCAGTACTTC.

The rearrangement links TRBV30 to TRBJ1-6; D unresolved. Germline-derived CDR1 and CDR2 are GTSNPN and SVGIG (reference sequence). The germline V and J ends were trimmed by 0 bases and 10 bases, with 10 bases remaining between them. The CDR3 loop spans 13 amino acids. The CDR3 bases are TGTGCCTGGAGTGTGACGGGAGGCTCACCCCTCCACTTT. Amino acids: CAWSVTGGSPLHF.

The V gene is TRBV7-2, the J gene TRBJ1-5; 9 nucleotides align to TRBD1. V was pared by 10 bases and J by 4 bases, with 5 bases of the junction left unmatched. The CDR3 is 13 amino acids. Looked up from germline, CDR1 is SGHTA and CDR2 is FQGNSA. This CDR3 reads CATAGTGNQPQHF. In nucleotides, the CDR3 is TGTGCCACCGCCGGGACAGGGAATCAGCCCCAGCATTTT.

This clone has just a few counts. The gene calls are TRBV7-9 and TRBJ1-2, with D maybe TRBD1 (5 bases). CDR1 is SEHNR, CDR2 FQNEAQ, per germline (reference sequence). The CDR3 has 14 residues. Trimming shortened V by 5 bases and J by 2 bases, and 12 bases separated the two germline ends. The CDR3 is CASSAPGGNYGYTF. In DNA form, the CDR3 reads TGTGCCAGCAGCGCCCCGGGGGGAAACTATGGCTACACCTTC. Complete variable domain (other parts from reference TRBV7-9 and TRBJ1-2): DTGVSQNPRHKITKRGQNVTFRCDPISEHNRLYWYRQTLGQGPEFLTYFQNEAQLEKSRLLSDRFSAERPKGSFSTLEIQRTEQGDSAMYLCASSAPGGNYGYTFGSGTRLTVV.

This clone has just one count. The chain employs TRBV7-2 and TRBJ1-1; the match to TRBD1 covers 9 bases. Germline CDR1 reads SGHTA; CDR2 reads FQGNSA. Trimming at V came to 6 bases and at J to 7 bases, leaving 6 bases not matched to a gene. There are 13 residues in the CDR3. The CDR3 sequence: CASRQDRGNEAFF. CDR3 in DNA: TGTGCCAGCAGACAGGACAGGGGAAATGAAGCTTTCTTT.

This clone has only one observation. The chain couples TRBV19 to TRBJ1-1; perhaps TRBD1 as D (5 bases). This CDR3 has 14 amino acids. CDR1 and CDR2 from the germline V gene are LNHDA and SQIVND (reference sequence). The germline V and J ends were trimmed by 1 base and 5 bases, with 11 bases remaining between them. As DNA, the CDR3 is TGTGCCAGTAGTATAGGGGGCGCAGATACTGAAGCTTTCTTT. It yields the protein CASSIGGADTEAFF.

This clone has more than one count but fewer than ten. The V call is TRBV6-4, the J call TRBJ1-2; TRBD1 is a possible D gene (5 bases). Deletions cut 5 bases from V and 1 base from J, with 17 bases between. CDR3 length: 16 residues. Germline V gene sequence: CDR1 MRHNA, CDR2 SNTAGT. CDR3 DNA: TGTGCCAGCAGTCAACAGGTTCGATTAGGTAACTATGGCTACACCTTC. Encoded protein: CASSQQVRLGNYGYTF.

This clone was seen a single time. The chain carries TRBV7-9 and TRBJ1-4, with a tentative D call TRBD1 (6 bases). V was trimmed by 1 base and J by 0 bases, leaving 9 bases between them. The CDR3 runs to 16 residues. CDR1 is SEHNR and CDR2 is FQNEAQ in the germline V gene (reference sequence). Here the CDR3 DNA reads TGTGCCAGCAGCTTAGGGACAGTTGCAACTAATGAAAAACTGTTTTTT. This encodes CASSLGTVATNEKLFF.

The rearrangement uses TRBV7-2 and TRBJ1-2; D unresolved. The germline V and J ends were trimmed by 3 bases and 5 bases, with 10 bases remaining between them. CDR3 length: 13 residues. The germline V gene has CDR1 SGHTA and CDR2 FQGNSA. The CDR3 region has the DNA TGTGCCAGCAGCTTGTCGTTATATTATGGCTACACCTTC. Encoded protein: CASSLSLYYGYTF.

The chain has TRBV4-1 and TRBJ2-5; 10 bases map to TRBD2. CDR3 length equals 16 residues. Germline V CDR1 and CDR2: MGHRA, YSYEKL. With 1 base clipped from V and 1 base from J, the junction kept 3 bases outside the gene matches. The CDR3 reads CASSQASGGVQETQYF. CDR3 nucleotides: TGCGCCAGCAGCCAAGCTAGCGGGGGAGTCCAAGAGACCCAGTACTTC.

This chain links TRBV4-3 with TRBJ2-5, with D possibly being TRBD2 (6 bases). V was cut by 1 base and J by 2 bases, with 14 bases left in between. CDR1 is LGHNA and CDR2 is YSLEER in the germline V gene. The CDR3 runs 16 residues. CDR3 DNA sequence: TGCGCCAGCAGCCAAGCGCTGGGACTGGGTCAAGAGACCCAGTACTTC. Its protein is CASSQALGLGQETQYF.

This chain uses TRBV5-6 with TRBJ2-3; D call uncertain. Germline V CDR1 and CDR2: SGHDT, YYEEEE. The V gene lost 2 bases and the J gene lost 4 bases, with 8 bases spanning the gap. This CDR3 has 13 amino acids. CDR3 DNA: TGTGCCAGCAGCTTTACTCGCCCAGATACGCAGTATTTT. It encodes CASSFTRPDTQYF.

The chain couples TRBV7-2 to TRBJ1-6; 8 bases line up with TRBD1. Germline CDR1 is SGHTA and CDR2 is FQGNSA. This CDR3 contains 15 residues. The V gene end was trimmed by 4 bases and the J gene end by 5 bases; junction bases not matched to a gene: 4. DNA of the CDR3: TGTGCCAGCAGCTACGGACAGGGAAATAATTCACCCCTCCACTTT. This sequence encodes CASSYGQGNNSPLHF.

The chain couples TRBV6-5 to TRBJ1-1; 9 bases match TRBD1. The J segment lost 5 bases and the V segment lost 7 bases, leaving 8 bases of the junction unmatched. The germline V gene encodes CDR1 MNHEY and CDR2 SVGAGI. This CDR3 region has 14 residues. The CDR3 region is CASTLQGAGTEAFF. The CDR3 DNA sequence: TGTGCCAGCACCTTACAGGGGGCAGGGACTGAAGCTTTCTTT.

The sample holds one count of this clone. The gene calls are TRBV2 and TRBJ1-1; D remains unclear. Trimming took 6 bases from V and 11 from J, leaving 13 bases between them. CDR3 length equals 11 residues. CDR1 is SNHLY and CDR2 is FYNNEI in the germline V gene. Here the CDR3 reads CASSEIMEAFF. CDR3 nucleotides: TGTGCCAGCAGCGAAATAATGGAGGCTTTCTTT. The whole variable domain, filled in from reference TRBV2 and TRBJ1-1, reads EPEVTQTPSHQVTQMGQEVILRCVPISNHLYFYWYRQILGQKVEFLVSFYNNEISEKSEIFDDQFSVERPDGSNFTLKIRSTKLEDSAMYFCASSEIMEAFFGQGTRLTVV.

The chain uses TRBV18 and TRBJ1-1, with 7 bases fitting TRBD1. The germline V gene encodes CDR1 KGHSH and CDR2 LQKENI. Losses at the gene ends were 0 bases for V and 7 bases for J; bases not matched to a gene: 8. There are 15 residues in the CDR3. The CDR3 sequence is CASSPPSRQGYEAFF. The CDR3 bases are TGTGCCAGCTCACCACCTAGTCGACAGGGCTATGAAGCTTTCTTT.

The gene calls are TRBV7-9 and TRBJ1-3; 8 bases are shared with TRBD1. The CDR3 is 15 residues long. CDR1 and CDR2 from the germline V gene are SEHNR and FQNEAQ (reference sequence). The J segment lost 2 bases and the V segment lost 5 bases, leaving 5 bases of the junction unmatched. CDR3 residues: CASSQGQATGNTIYF. As DNA, the CDR3 is TGTGCCAGCAGCCAGGGACAGGCGACTGGAAACACCATATATTTT.

A note on this clone: The same CDR3 can be traced to other DNA sequences in this sample. V is TRBV2 and J is TRBJ2-7; 8 nucleotides align to TRBD1. CDR1 and CDR2 (germline): SNHLY, FYNNEI. The V gene end was trimmed by 6 bases and the J gene end by 4 bases; junction bases not matched to a gene: 2. The CDR3 is 12 residues long. CDR3 DNA sequence: TGTGCCAGCAGGGACAGGGCTTACGAGCAGTACTTC. Translation gives CASRDRAYEQYF.

The CDR3 sequence: CASSPPSGSNEQFF. CDR3 bases: TGTGCCAGCTCACCACCATCCGGGAGCAATGAGCAGTTCTTC. The gene calls are TRBV18 and TRBJ2-1; TRBD2 is a possible D gene (6 bases). V lost 0 bases, J lost 6 bases, and 9 bases lay in between. CDR1 and CDR2 (germline): KGHSH, LQKENI. The CDR3 contains 14 residues.